The 18 T cell receptor beta chains listed next were all sequenced from one sample in a study of immune characterization of retroperitoneal liposarcoma. TCRdb re-called the PCR reads through MiXCR, storing one row per CDR3 protein. The data show 3,000 to 3,500 distinct CDR3 sequences, roughly 45% seen once. The sample consisted of tumor tissue. The receptors come from a male donor with retroperitoneal liposarcoma.

This chain joins TRBV6-1 and TRBJ1-1; D may be TRBD1 (5 bases). The CDR3 consists of 12 residues. Germline CDR1 reads MNHNS; CDR2 reads SASEGT. V was shortened by 11 bases and J by 2 bases, with 12 bases between the two germline ends. The CDR3 protein is CAGGARNTEAFF. DNA of the CDR3: TGTGCCGGGGGTGCACGCAACACTGAAGCTTTCTTT.

This clonotype ranks as medium-sized. The chain joins TRBV7-2 to TRBJ2-1; D is unclear. The V end was cut by 1 base, the J end by 10 bases, with 11 bases between. The CDR3 has 13 residues. Germline CDR1 reads SGHTA; CDR2 reads FQGNSA. The CDR3 reads CASSLVREAEQFF. The CDR3 DNA reads TGTGCCAGCAGCTTAGTGCGAGAAGCCGAGCAGTTCTTC.

This chain connects TRBV7-2 to TRBJ2-2, with 16 bases identical to TRBD2. Unmatched junction bases numbered 7, after V lost 2 bases and J lost 4 bases. This CDR3 is built from 19 residues. Germline V gene data show CDR1 as SGHTA and CDR2 as FQGNSA. CDR3 DNA sequence: TGTGCCAGCAGCTTAACTGGGACTAGCGGGAGGGCGGGCACCGGGGAGCTGTTTTTT. This sequence encodes CASSLTGTSGRAGTGELFF.

The chain combines TRBV6-1 with TRBJ2-3; 12 nucleotides agree with TRBD2. V shed 5 bases and J 9 bases; nucleotides not matched to a gene: 9. The CDR3 loop spans 15 amino acids. Germline V lookup: CDR1 MNHNS, CDR2 SASEGT. The CDR3 loop reads CASSPRLAGVETQYF. Written as DNA, the CDR3 is TGTGCCAGCAGTCCTAGACTAGCGGGAGTTGAGACGCAGTATTTT.

This chain connects TRBV6-1 to TRBJ1-3, with 7 bases identical to TRBD1. The V and J ends lost 10 bases and 4 bases, in that order; junction bases with no gene match: 13. CDR3 size: 15 residues. Germline values: CDR1 MNHNS, CDR2 SASEGT. CDR3 residues: CATIPRRGLGNTIYF. For the CDR3, the DNA is TGTGCCACGATCCCCCGAAGGGGGCTAGGAAACACCATATATTTT.

CDR3 amino acids: CASSQDVESQYF. CDR3 nucleotides: TGTGCCAGCAGCCAAGATGTCGAGTCGCAGTACTTC. This chain uses TRBV3-1 with TRBJ2-4, with unresolved D. V was trimmed by 0 bases and J by 13 bases, leaving 10 bases between them. Germline V lookup: CDR1 LGHDT, CDR2 YNNKEL (reference sequence). There are 12 residues in the CDR3.

This clonotype was detected only a few times. This sequence joins TRBV7-2 and TRBJ2-3; D remains unclear. The CDR3 contains 12 residues. V was pared by 4 bases and J by 2 bases, with 4 bases between. Germline V lookup: CDR1 SGHTA, CDR2 FQGNSA. This chain's CDR3 is CASSSYTDTQYF. CDR3 DNA: TGTGCCAGCAGCTCGTACACAGATACGCAGTATTTT.

The chain uses TRBV19 and TRBJ2-3, with 9 bases lining up with TRBD2. Looked up from germline, CDR1 is LNHDA and CDR2 is SQIVND (reference sequence). The CDR3 runs to 16 residues. The ends lost 0 bases at V and 4 bases at J; junction bases unmatched: 5. CDR3 nucleotide sequence: TGTGCCAGTAGTATAGATAGTAGCGGGAGAGCAGATACGCAGTATTTT. Residues: CASSIDSSGRADTQYF.

This clonotype was seen a single time. A much larger clone is a single base away; this may be a read error. This chain joins TRBV5-5 and TRBJ2-1; D not certain. Trimming cost V 0 bases and J 10 bases, with 17 bases left between them. Germline V lookup: CDR1 SGHKS, CDR2 YYEKEE (reference sequence). The CDR3 length is 15 residues. The CDR3 loop reads CASSLDFYTFYEQFF. CDR3 DNA: TGTGCCAGCAGCTTGGATTTCTACACCTTCTACGAGCAGTTCTTC.

This sequence joins TRBV10-2 and TRBJ2-3; 10 nucleotides agree with TRBD2. This CDR3 has 16 residues. CDR1 and CDR2 (germline): WSHSY, SAAADI. V was pared by 7 bases and J by 3 bases, with 10 bases of the junction left unmatched. The CDR3 DNA reads as TGCGCCAGCACCTCCCTGGGACTAGCGCTGACAGATACGCAGTATTTT. It encodes CASTSLGLALTDTQYF.

This clonotype was recorded a few times. The chain employs TRBV12-3 or TRBV12-4 and TRBJ2-1, with 7 bases that match TRBD1. The CDR3 has 14 amino acids. J was trimmed by 10 bases and V by 3 bases; bases with no gene match: 9. CDR3 residues: CASSFGRGTYEQFF. CDR3 bases: TGTGCCAGCAGTTTTGGCAGGGGGACCTACGAGCAGTTCTTC.

The chain is built from TRBV7-2 and TRBJ2-4; 8 nucleotides agree with TRBD1. J gave up 3 bases and V 1 base, and 5 bases lay outside the gene matches. The V gene's germline CDR1 is SGHTA and CDR2 FQGNSA. The length of the CDR3 is 16 residues. CDR3 loop: CASSLVDRGVKNIQYF. CDR3 DNA: TGTGCCAGCAGCTTAGTTGACAGGGGCGTCAAAAACATTCAGTACTTC.

The genes are TRBV7-2 and TRBJ1-4; D is perhaps TRBD1 (5 bases). This CDR3 comprises 20 residues. Germline V gene sequence: CDR1 SGHTA, CDR2 FQGNSA. V was shortened by 5 bases and J by 5 bases, with 30 bases between the two germline ends. CDR3 DNA: TGTGCCAGCAGCCTCAACCTCCGCAGGGTGCTCTCGGCCGGCAATGAAAAACTGTTTTTT. Translated, it gives CASSLNLRRVLSAGNEKLFF.

This clonotype has more than one count but fewer than ten. The CDR3: CASSSGGELFF. In DNA, the CDR3 is TGTGCCAGCAGTTCAGGCGGGGAGCTGTTTTTT. The chain has TRBV7-6 and TRBJ2-2, with D hard to call. The V and J ends lost 6 bases and 7 bases respectively, with 6 bases between them. The CDR3 loop spans 11 amino acids. From germline, CDR1 is SGHVS and CDR2 FNYEAQ. The variable domain in full, completed from reference TRBV7-6 and TRBJ2-2, reads GAGVSQSPRYKVTKRGQDVALRCDPISGHVSLYWYRQALGQGPEFLTYFNYEAQQDKSGLPNDRFSAERPEGSISTLTIQRTEQRDSAMYRCASSSGGELFFGEGSRLTVL.

Turning to this clonotype: One junction end does not reproduce the germline sequence, and a read error may be involved. The chain has TRBV6-1 and TRBJ2-1; 9 bases map to TRBD2. The germline V gene has CDR1 MNHNS and CDR2 SASEGT. The CDR3 has 18 residues. The CDR3 sequence: CASSRRTSETVPYNEQFF. In DNA form, the CDR3 reads TGTGCCAGCAGTCGCAGGACTAGCGAAACTGTTCCCTACAATGAGCAGTTTTTC.

The V call is TRBV6-1, the J call TRBJ1-2; no definite D call. The V and J ends lost 8 bases and 3 bases respectively, with 13 bases between them. The germline V gene encodes CDR1 MNHNS and CDR2 SASEGT. The CDR3 sequence is 13 residues long. The CDR3 is CASRAGPYYGYTF. The CDR3 DNA reads as TGTGCCAGCCGGGCCGGGCCATACTATGGCTACACCTTC.

The CDR3 reads CASSLLDSPPEQFF. CDR3 sequence (DNA): TGTGCCAGCAGTTTATTAGATTCCCCCCCTGAGCAGTTCTTC. V gene TRBV12-3 or TRBV12-4 combines with J gene TRBJ2-1; D is ambiguous. V lost 2 bases and J lost 9, with 14 bases in between. The CDR3 is 14 residues long.

This clonotype counts as medium-sized. The CDR3 is CASSRNQGDGADTQYF. As DNA, the CDR3 is TGTGCCAGCAGTCGCAACCAGGGGGACGGGGCAGATACGCAGTATTTT. The chain carries TRBV6-1 and TRBJ2-3; 7 bases map to TRBD1. V lost 5 bases and J lost 4; bases outside the gene matches: 12. The germline V gene encodes CDR1 MNHNS and CDR2 SASEGT. This CDR3 spans 16 amino acids.